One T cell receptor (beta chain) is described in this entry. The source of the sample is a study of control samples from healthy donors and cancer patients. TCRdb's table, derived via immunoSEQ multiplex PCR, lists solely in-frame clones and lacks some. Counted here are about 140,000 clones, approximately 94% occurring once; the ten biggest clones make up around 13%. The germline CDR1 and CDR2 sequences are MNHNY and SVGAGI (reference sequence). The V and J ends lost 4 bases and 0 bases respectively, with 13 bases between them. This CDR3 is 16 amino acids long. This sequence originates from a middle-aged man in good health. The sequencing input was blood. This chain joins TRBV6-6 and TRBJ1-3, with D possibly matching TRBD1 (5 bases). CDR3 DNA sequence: TGTGCCAGCAGTTCCCTGGCAGGGCGCTCTGGAAACACCATATATTTT. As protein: CASSSLAGRSGNTIYF.